This T cell receptor beta chain appears in the sequencing data of a study of CD8 T cells in Susac syndrome. Germline V gene sequence: CDR1 SGHTS, CDR2 YDEGEE. V lost 0 bases and J 5 bases, leaving 9 bases between the germline ends. This CDR3 spans 14 amino acids. RNA totalling roughly 0.5 to 1 ug underwent reverse transcription with random hexamers. TCRdb reprocessed the immunoSEQ multiplex PCR reads via MiXCR and lists one record per CDR3 protein. The table lists 150,000 to 200,000 distinct CDR3 sequences, 90% to 95% of them singletons, with about 0.1% in the top ten. Definite or probable Susac syndrome was diagnosed using recently defined diagnostic criteria.

The TCR was taken from a human donor with Susac syndrome. V and J are TRBV5-8 and TRBJ2-1, with D hard to call. Sequenced material: CD4+ T cells from PBMCs. The CDR3 spells CASSLASKNNEQFF. The CDR3 DNA reads TGTGCCAGCAGCTTGGCCAGCAAAAACAATGAGCAGTTCTTC.